This entry lists 17 T cell receptor beta chains sequenced from one sample in a study of T cells in Graves' hyperthyroidism and ophthalmopathy. Researchers took RNA transcripts and amplified the TCR beta CDR3 regions from them. HTBI primers drove first-round RT-PCR of the TCR CDR3. MiXCR, run by TCRdb on the multiplex PCR reads, gives a single entry per CDR3 protein. The sample shows fewer than 500,000 distinct CDR3 sequences, approximately 13% of them seen only once. Sequencing used blood. The receptors originated from a man aged 30-40 years with Graves' hyperthyroidism that later progressed to Graves' ophthalmopathy.

This clonotype was observed a handful of times. The CDR3 sequence: CASSYPNGGRDNLRNTIYF. DNA for the CDR3: TGTGCCAGCAGTTACCCCAACGGGGGGAGGGACAATTTGCGAAACACCATATATTTT. The genes are TRBV6-5 and TRBJ1-3; possible D gene TRBD1, 6 bases. The CDR3 has 19 amino acids. CDR1 is MNHEY and CDR2 is SVGAGI in the germline V gene. V was cut by 2 bases and J by 5 bases, with 25 bases left in between.

This clonotype appeared many times. V is TRBV28 and J is TRBJ2-1; 8 nucleotides agree with TRBD1. The J segment lost 8 bases and the V segment lost 5 bases, leaving 8 bases of the junction unmatched. This CDR3 has 14 amino acids. Germline CDR1 MDHEN, CDR2 SYDVKM. The CDR3 DNA follows: TGTGCCAGCAGTGTATACAGGGGGGACTATGAGCAGTTCTTC. Translated: CASSVYRGDYEQFF. Variable domain in full (rest from reference TRBV28 and TRBJ2-1): DVKVTQSSRYLVKRTGEKVFLECVQDMDHENMFWYRQDPGLGLRLIYFSYDVKMKEKGDIPEGYSVSREKKERFSLILESASTNQTSMYLCASSVYRGDYEQFFGPGTRLTVL.

V and J are TRBV20-1 and TRBJ1-4; 12 nucleotides align to TRBD1. CDR3 size: 15 residues. The V gene's germline CDR1 is DFQATT and CDR2 SNEGSKA (reference sequence). With V trimmed by 1 base and J by 7 bases, 4 bases remained unmatched. CDR3 protein: CSARAGTGGFEKLFF. CDR3 DNA: TGCAGTGCTAGAGCGGGGACAGGGGGCTTTGAAAAACTGTTTTTT.

This clonotype was seen ten or more times. For the CDR3, the DNA is TGTGCCAGCAGATTCGCTTATGCCCGGCACGACAGCAATCAGCCCCAGCATTTT. Its translation: CASRFAYARHDSNQPQHF. The genes are TRBV6-1 and TRBJ1-5; D is ambiguous. This CDR3 is 18 amino acids long. V shed 6 bases and J shed 1 base, with 22 bases lying between them. In germline, CDR1 is MNHNS, CDR2 SASEGT.

The rearrangement uses TRBV19 and TRBJ2-4, with 9 nucleotides matching TRBD2. V shed 3 bases and J 1 base; nucleotides not matched to a gene: 16. This CDR3 is 20 amino acids long. The germline gives CDR1 LNHDA, CDR2 SQIVND (reference sequence). CDR3 DNA: TGTGCCAGTAGTATTCCCCCGGCTAGCGGGACCTACCTTGCCAAAAACATTCAGTACTTC. Encoded protein: CASSIPPASGTYLAKNIQYF.

V usage is TRBV3-1 and J usage is TRBJ1-2; no reliable D call. Germline CDR1 and CDR2: LGHDT and YNNKEL (reference sequence). V was pared by 1 base and J by 5 bases, with 8 bases between. CDR3 length: 13 residues. CDR3 sequence (DNA): TGTGCCAGCAGCCAAGGTGTGGGATATGGCTACACCTTC. Encoded protein: CASSQGVGYGYTF.

This clonotype was seen ten or more times. The chain couples TRBV18 to TRBJ2-7; no definite D call. CDR1 is KGHSH and CDR2 is LQKENI in the germline V gene. V lost 3 bases and J lost 6, with 3 bases in between. There are 10 residues in the CDR3. In DNA form, the CDR3 reads TGTGCCAGCTCACCCAGCGAGCAGTACTTC. Its translation: CASSPSEQYF.

The genes are TRBV18 and TRBJ2-5, with D tentatively TRBD1 (5 bases). CDR1 and CDR2 (germline): KGHSH, LQKENI. There are 15 residues in the CDR3. V dropped 0 bases and J dropped 0 bases, with 8 bases sitting between them. The CDR3, as DNA: TGTGCCAGCTCACCACCGGGGCTGTACCAAGAGACCCAGTACTTC. Residues: CASSPPGLYQETQYF.

In its sample, this clonotype was seen many times. The chain employs TRBV20-1 and TRBJ2-1; D is possibly TRBD1 or TRBD2 (5 bases each). V shed 6 bases and J shed 0 bases, with 15 bases lying between them. The CDR3 spans 15 residues. Germline CDR1 and CDR2: DFQATT and SNEGSKA (reference sequence). The CDR3 sequence: CSAKSRGSSYNEQFF. For the CDR3, the DNA is TGCAGTGCAAAATCGAGGGGAAGCTCCTACAATGAGCAGTTCTTC.

In its sample, this clonotype was seen many times. This chain uses TRBV28 with TRBJ2-6, with TRBD1 matching 10 bases. Germline-derived CDR1 and CDR2 are MDHEN and SYDVKM. V was pared by 7 bases and J by 0 bases, with 9 bases of the junction left unmatched. This CDR3 is built from 18 residues. The CDR3: CASKHPGQGSSGANVLTF. CDR3 sequence (DNA): TGTGCCAGCAAACACCCGGGACAGGGGAGCTCTGGGGCCAACGTCCTGACTTTC.

This clonotype was seen a handful of times. Written as DNA, the CDR3 is TGTGCCAGCAGCCCGCCAGGGGGGACCGCTGAAGCTTTCTTT. As protein: CASSPPGGTAEAFF. The chain employs TRBV9 and TRBJ1-1, with 7 bases that match TRBD1. The CDR3 totals 14 residues. The germline gives CDR1 SGDLS, CDR2 YYNGEE. The junction had 9 bases not matched to a gene; V was cut back by 4 bases and J by 6 bases.

V is TRBV7-3 and J is TRBJ2-2; TRBD1 matches 9 bases. V lost 5 bases to trimming and J lost 7 bases; unmatched junction nucleotides: 8. This CDR3 is built from 15 residues. Germline V gene lookup returns CDR1 SGHTA and CDR2 FQGTGA. CDR3 bases: TGTGCCAGCAGCGCAACAGGGGGCGGGGACGGGGAGCTGTTTTTT. Amino acids: CASSATGGGDGELFF. Together with reference TRBV7-3 and TRBJ2-2, the CDR3 gives the full variable domain: GAGVSQTPSNKVTEKGKYVELRCDPISGHTALYWYRQSLGQGPEFLIYFQGTGAADDSGLPNDRFFAVRPEGSVSTLKIQRTERGDSAVYLCASSATGGGDGELFFGEGSRLTVL.

The chain joins TRBV7-9 to TRBJ2-5, with 7 positions matching TRBD1. The CDR3 length is 15 residues. Germline V lookup: CDR1 SEHNR, CDR2 FQNEAQ (reference sequence). V lost 4 bases and J lost 6; bases outside the gene matches: 11. CDR3 loop: CASSSGIGGRQTQYF. The CDR3 coding sequence is TGTGCCAGCAGCTCCGGGATAGGGGGCAGGCAGACCCAGTACTTC.

J is TRBJ1-2 and V is TRBV5-5; TRBD1 aligns across 8 bases. The CDR3 totals 13 residues. Looked up from germline, CDR1 is SGHKS and CDR2 is YYEKEE (reference sequence). Losses at the gene ends were 0 bases for V and 9 bases for J; bases not matched to a gene: 4. CDR3 loop: CASSLEDRVRYTF. The CDR3 DNA reads as TGTGCCAGCAGCTTGGAGGACAGGGTCCGCTACACCTTC.

This clonotype was counted a few times. The rearrangement links TRBV6-1 to TRBJ1-4; tentative D call: TRBD1 (5 bases). The ends were cut back, 5 bases at V and 3 bases at J, with 13 bases in the middle. Germline loops: CDR1 MNHNS, CDR2 SASEGT. This CDR3 region has 15 residues. The CDR3 DNA sequence: TGTGCCAGCAGTTCCTATGGGGGGTCTAATGAAAAACTGTTTTTT. Translated, it gives CASSSYGGSNEKLFF.

This clonotype was detected ten times or more. The chain is built from TRBV3-1 and TRBJ1-5, with 7 bases that match TRBD1. The V segment lost 1 base and the J segment 2 bases; nucleotides outside the gene matches: 5. There are 16 residues in the CDR3. Germline CDR1 LGHDT, CDR2 YNNKEL (reference sequence). This chain's CDR3 is CASSQGGTAGNQPQHF. The CDR3 DNA reads as TGTGCCAGCAGCCAAGGCGGGACAGCAGGCAATCAGCCCCAGCATTTT.

This clonotype was picked up many times. The chain is built from TRBV12-3 or TRBV12-4 and TRBJ1-4, with unresolved D. V shed 3 bases and J shed 3 bases, with 5 bases lying between them. The CDR3 sequence is 13 residues long. In nucleotides, the CDR3 is TGTGCCAGCAGTTTTGGGGCTAATGAAAAACTGTTTTTT. It encodes CASSFGANEKLFF.